The present TCR beta chain was sequenced within a study of T cell responses to AZD1222 COVID-19 vaccine (dated by TCRdb to the early 2020s). With respect to the entire study: Because spike-specific TCR depth and breadth did not differ between the two schedules, AZD1222 recipients who got a second dose at roughly 4 weeks were pooled with those who got a second dose at roughly 12 weeks. Trial participants were enrolled by age into 18-55, 56-69 and 70-plus year subgroups, with around 150, 28 and 57 TCR-sequenced participants respectively. TCR sequencing covered over 230 trial participants: 207 given two doses of AZD1222 and 26 given two doses of MenACWY control vaccine.

On this clone itself: Its target antigen remains unknown. Per-base quality was not reported, and no clone a single base away is much larger than it.

The cysteine opens and the phenylalanine closes a CDR3 of 13 amino acids. Left in the record is the CDR3 DNA by itself, 39 bases read in frame from the first base. V drops 4 bases and J drops 4 bases, leaving 10 bases in between. CDR1 SGHDN and CDR2 FVKESK were looked up in the germline V gene. What this sample's time point label stands for: baseline before first vaccination. The vaccinee samples were drawn from two UK trials, COV001 and COV002, one of which was a single-blind randomized controlled phase 2/3 trial testing AZD1222 (ChAdOx1 nCoV-19) in healthy adults. For TCRbeta chain sequencing, PBMC samples from trial participants were taken at day 0 and at day 28 after the second dose. Summary of the overall study and its limitations: After two AZD1222 doses, both the breadth and the depth of spike-specific TCRs were significantly higher than at day 0 and than in MenACWY recipients. Participants were mostly white British and included more females than males, and it was suggested by the authors that clonal diversity may have been underestimated. Because no day 14 peak-response samples were available, the repertoires could be characterized only after the peak T cell response. The whole spike protein was spanned by vaccine-associated CD4 TCRs, and dominant responses were seen in regions 160-218 and 743-854. Only a handful of AZD1222 recipients were SARS-CoV-2 seropositive at baseline, limiting conclusions about previously exposed vaccinees. Reportedly, close to half of the unique spike-specific TCRs recognized epitopes lying outside the regions that are mutated in the B.1.351 and B.1.1.7 variants. In the small 56-69-year group, the increase in depth fell short of significance, most likely because of low power.

The CDR3 regions of human TCRbeta chains were analyzed by immunosequencing. As for the original processing: TCRs in the repertoires were compared against a reference library of SARS-CoV-2-specific TCRs that had been generated with the MIRA antigen-specificity platform. Breadth was defined as the fraction of unique TCRs that were SARS-CoV-2-associated, and depth was defined as the fraction of total T cells that were SARS-CoV-2-associated. Using the MIRA data, every spike-specific TCR was mapped to the spike region that the TCR reacted to and assigned to either a CD4 or a CD8 class. Log10-transformed breadth and depth values were compared by one-way ANOVA with Sidak's multiple comparisons tests. Sourced from immuneACCESS, this table was stored by TCRdb with only in-frame sequences that have V and J called. A share of the clones is absent; for the studies checked, an unresolved V gene accounts for under half, and the remainder has no known explanation. Clone size and the V and J calls come from that table; the DNA yielded D and trimming. The sample profile shows about 180,000 clones; just over 90% of them were found once. Together, the top ten hold about 3% of the sample.

The V and J genes are TRBV14 and TRBJ2-5, with no confidently assigned D gene. The sample was peripheral blood, taken on day 0 of AZD1222 vaccination. This TCR was recovered from an adult in good health. The CDR3 loop reads CASSLEFPETQYF. The nucleotides read TGTGCCAGCAGCCTGGAGTTCCCAGAGACCCAGTACTTC.